The 31 T cell receptor beta chains reported below all come from one sample, sequenced in a study of human T cells and chemical hapten exposure. Whole blood, unfractionated, served as the material for total RNA extraction. MiXCR, run by TCRdb on the 5' RACE reads, gives a single entry per CDR3 protein. The table records about 81,000 distinct CDR3 sequences, less than 9.5% of them present only once. The receptors derive from a male donor in good health.

This clonotype was recorded at least ten times. The V and J genes are TRBV6-6 and TRBJ2-7; a weak D match, TRBD2 (5 bases). The ends were cut back, 5 bases at V and 4 bases at J, with 15 bases in the middle. This CDR3 is built from 14 residues. The germline CDR1 and CDR2 sequences are MNHNY and SVGAGI (reference sequence). CDR3 sequence (DNA): TGTGCCAGCAGTATCGCGGGCCCAAGGTACGAGCAGTACTTC. Translation: CASSIAGPRYEQYF.

The rearrangement joins TRBV7-2 to TRBJ2-7; 7 positions agree with TRBD1. Germline V gene sequence: CDR1 SGHTA, CDR2 FQGNSA. The CDR3 runs to 14 residues. The ends lost 5 bases at V and 5 bases at J; junction bases unmatched: 9. The CDR3 bases are TGTGCCAGCAGCCCGGAGACAGGGTTCGACGAGCAGTACTTC. Translated, it gives CASSPETGFDEQYF.

The CDR3 bases are TGTGCCAGCAGCCGCATGACAGGGGGGACTGAAAAACTGTTTTTT. It specifies CASSRMTGGTEKLFF. This sequence joins TRBV12-3 or TRBV12-4 and TRBJ1-4; 9 bases are shared with TRBD1. The CDR3 runs to 15 residues. With 6 bases clipped from V and 7 bases from J, the junction kept 9 bases outside the gene matches.

This clonotype was recorded many times. The V and J genes are TRBV27 and TRBJ2-7, with 9 bases lining up with TRBD2. Germline CDR1 MNHEY, CDR2 SMNVEV (reference sequence). This CDR3 is built from 15 residues. The V gene end was trimmed by 5 bases and the J gene end by 2 bases; junction bases not matched to a gene: 7. CDR3 DNA: TGTGCCAGCAGTGCCGAACTAGCGGGTACCTACGAGCAGTACTTC. It codes for CASSAELAGTYEQYF.

In this sample, this clonotype turned up a few times. The chain links TRBV12-3 or TRBV12-4 to TRBJ1-2; D possibly corresponds to TRBD1 (6 bases). V gave up 2 bases and J gave up 7 bases, with 14 bases separating them. The CDR3 covers 14 residues. The CDR3 DNA sequence: TGTGCCAGCAGTTTACAGGGGACCTTTTCTGGCTACACCTTC. It yields the protein CASSLQGTFSGYTF.

A few counts support this clonotype. The chain combines TRBV14 with TRBJ2-2; possible D gene TRBD1, 6 bases. The germline V and J ends were trimmed by 0 bases and 2 bases, with 16 bases remaining between them. The germline V gene has CDR1 SGHDN and CDR2 FVKESK. The length of the CDR3 is 18 residues. DNA for the CDR3: TGTGCCAGCAGCCAAGATGCATGGGCAGGGGCCAACACCGGGGAGCTGTTTTTT. This translates into CASSQDAWAGANTGELFF.

The V and J genes are TRBV5-1 and TRBJ1-2; D is unclear. Trimming removed 2 bases at V and 4 bases at J, with 12 bases between. The CDR3 runs to 14 residues. Looked up from germline, CDR1 is SGHRS and CDR2 is YFSETQ. The CDR3 loop is CASSFEGSGYGYTF. For the CDR3, the DNA is TGCGCCAGCAGCTTCGAGGGTTCGGGCTATGGCTACACCTTC.

This clonotype was observed many times. V gene TRBV4-3 combines with J gene TRBJ2-3, with a possible D match to TRBD2 (6 bases). Trimming stripped 0 bases from V and 1 base from J, with 14 bases between. The CDR3 consists of 17 residues. CDR1 and CDR2 from the germline V gene are LGHNA and YSLEER. The CDR3 sequence is CASSQDDPSGGTDTQYF. As DNA, the CDR3 is TGCGCCAGCAGCCAAGATGACCCCTCGGGGGGCACAGATACGCAGTATTTT.

This clonotype appeared a few times. The genes are TRBV7-2 and TRBJ2-1; TRBD2 agrees at 7 bases. The V gene's germline CDR1 is SGHTA and CDR2 FQGNSA. Germline trimming cut 5 bases from V and 0 bases from J; bases unmatched to any gene: 10. CDR3 length: 17 amino acids. The CDR3 DNA reads TGTGCCAGCAGCCCTGGACTAGAGCAAAGCTCCTACAATGAGCAGTTCTTC. Protein product: CASSPGLEQSSYNEQFF.

Only a few counts were recorded for this clonotype. The chain couples TRBV6-2 or TRBV6-3 to TRBJ1-5, with D possibly TRBD1 on 6 matching bases. V lost 2 bases to trimming and J lost 3 bases, with 11 bases between them. The CDR3 totals 15 residues. Germline V lookup: CDR1 MNHEY, CDR2 SVGEGT. The CDR3 here is CASSYGDTDNQPQHF. CDR3 DNA: TGTGCCAGCAGTTACGGGGACACGGACAATCAGCCCCAGCATTTT.

This clonotype was recorded at least ten times. The J gene is TRBJ2-2, the V gene TRBV7-2; 9 positions agree with TRBD2. CDR3 size: 19 residues. Germline CDR1 reads SGHTA; CDR2 reads FQGNSA. The V gene end was trimmed by 5 bases and the J gene end by 1 base; junction bases not matched to a gene: 14. The CDR3 loop reads CASSVPLGSGGLNTGELFF. Written as DNA, the CDR3 is TGTGCCAGCAGCGTCCCCTTGGGTAGCGGGGGACTGAACACCGGGGAGCTGTTTTTT.

Note on this clonotype: A clone one base away is much larger, so this may be a read error. The chain couples TRBV27 to TRBJ1-1, with 8 bases fitting TRBD1. Germline V gives CDR1 MNHEY, CDR2 SMNVEV (reference sequence). This CDR3 is 14 amino acids long. CDR3 sequence: CASGLSGGITEAFF. CDR3 DNA: TGTGCCAGCGGTTTATCAGGGGGCATCACTGAAGCTTTCTTT.

This clonotype was observed many times. J is TRBJ2-1 and V is TRBV20-1, with D perhaps TRBD2 (6 bases). Between the trimmed V and J ends, which lost 0 bases and 4 bases, there was a span of 7 bases. The germline gives CDR1 DFQATT, CDR2 SNEGSKA (reference sequence). CDR3 length: 13 amino acids. The CDR3 sequence: CSARDSGYNEQFF. CDR3 bases: TGCAGTGCTAGAGATAGCGGTTACAATGAGCAGTTCTTC.

The V call is TRBV30, the J call TRBJ1-1, with unresolved D. V was pared by 0 bases and J by 4 bases, with 6 bases between. The CDR3 has 12 residues. Germline CDR1 and CDR2: GTSNPN and SVGIG (reference sequence). DNA of the CDR3: TGTGCCTGGAGTGTATTGGGCACTGAAGCTTTCTTT. As protein: CAWSVLGTEAFF.

This clonotype has at least ten counts. The chain employs TRBV29-1 and TRBJ2-4; TRBD1 matches 12 bases. Germline CDR1 reads SQVTM; CDR2 reads ANQGSEA. The CDR3 extends over 16 amino acids. V lost 0 bases to trimming and J lost 6 bases; unmatched junction nucleotides: 6. CDR3: CSVEDGTGGTGNIQYF. CDR3 DNA sequence: TGCAGCGTTGAAGACGGGACAGGGGGCACGGGAAACATTCAGTACTTC.

The rearrangement links TRBV9 to TRBJ1-6; TRBD1 might be the D (6 bases). CDR1 and CDR2 (germline): SGDLS, YYNGEE. Trimming shortened V by 4 bases and J by 4 bases, and 12 bases separated the two germline ends. The CDR3 consists of 15 residues. The CDR3 region has the DNA TGTGCCAGCAGCCACAGACAGGATTATAATTCACCCCTCCACTTT. Translated: CASSHRQDYNSPLHF. Looking up the rest from reference TRBV9 and TRBJ1-6 gives the full variable domain: DSGVTQTPKHLITATGQRVTLRCSPRSGDLSVYWYQQSLDQGLQFLIQYYNGEERAKGNILERFSAQQFPDLHSELNLSSLELGDSALYFCASSHRQDYNSPLHFGNGTRLTVT.

In this sample, this clonotype turned up many times. The V gene is TRBV7-8, the J gene TRBJ2-3, with 7 nucleotides matching TRBD1. V lost 3 bases, J lost 2 bases, and 8 bases stayed unmatched. Germline CDR1 reads SGHVS; CDR2 reads FQNEAQ. This CDR3 comprises 16 residues. The CDR3 protein is CASSFRMGTDTDTQYF. CDR3 DNA sequence: TGTGCCAGCAGCTTTAGGATGGGGACAGACACAGATACGCAGTATTTT.

The rearrangement links TRBV12-3 or TRBV12-4 to TRBJ1-5; 10 bases align to TRBD1. The V and J ends lost 6 bases and 5 bases, in that order; junction bases with no gene match: 10. The CDR3 runs to 16 residues. The CDR3 loop is CASSRRDRGQDQPQHF. The CDR3 DNA is TGTGCCAGCAGCCGGAGGGACAGGGGTCAGGATCAGCCCCAGCATTTT.

This clonotype was observed a few times. The chain combines TRBV7-9 with TRBJ2-1; TRBD2 aligns across 13 bases. The J segment lost 8 bases and the V segment lost 0 bases, leaving 7 bases of the junction unmatched. CDR1 and CDR2 (germline): SEHNR, FQNEAQ (reference sequence). The CDR3 is made up of 17 amino acids. The CDR3 coding sequence is TGTGCCAGCAGCTTAGCCGGGGGACTAGCGGGATTGGATGAGCAGTTCTTC. Its translation is CASSLAGGLAGLDEQFF.

This clonotype has at least ten counts. The chain employs TRBV7-2 and TRBJ1-6; 8 nucleotides line up with TRBD1. V shed 5 bases, J shed 3 bases, and the junction held 9 bases outside the gene matches. From germline, CDR1 is SGHTA and CDR2 FQGNSA. The CDR3 spans 17 residues. In DNA, the CDR3 is TGTGCCAGCAGCCAAGCAGGGGGCCCCTACTATAATTCACCCCTCCACTTT. It encodes CASSQAGGPYYNSPLHF.

This clonotype was seen more than once but under ten times. The chain uses TRBV7-9 and TRBJ1-5; possible D gene TRBD1, 5 bases. Germline CDR1 is SEHNR and CDR2 is FQNEAQ (reference sequence). The CDR3 covers 16 residues. Deletions cut 0 bases from V and 6 bases from J, with 15 bases between. The CDR3 region is CASSLALGGRGQPQHF. DNA of the CDR3: TGTGCCAGCAGCTTAGCGCTGGGGGGAAGAGGTCAGCCCCAGCATTTT.

This clonotype turned up a few times. The J gene is TRBJ1-2, the V gene TRBV20-1; D may be TRBD1 (6 bases). This CDR3 is built from 14 residues. Germline CDR1 reads DFQATT; CDR2 reads SNEGSKA (reference sequence). The V end was cut by 4 bases, the J end by 0 bases, with 12 bases between. The CDR3 DNA reads TGCAGTGCTATTGACAGGATGGCTAACTATGGCTACACCTTC. Amino acid sequence: CSAIDRMANYGYTF.

This clonotype was detected many times. V gene TRBV5-4 combines with J gene TRBJ1-1, with 8 bases lining up with TRBD1. Trimming took 3 bases from V and 4 from J; bases not matched to a gene: 8. Germline lookup yields CDR1 SGHNT and CDR2 YYREEE (reference sequence). The CDR3 loop spans 15 amino acids. In DNA form, the CDR3 reads TGTGCCAGCAGCTCCGGACAGGGCCGGGCCACTGAAGCTTTCTTT. Protein sequence: CASSSGQGRATEAFF.

This chain links TRBV20-1 with TRBJ1-4; TRBD1 aligns across 8 bases. Trimming removed 5 bases from V and 7 bases from J; junction bases left unmatched: 12. This CDR3 spans 15 amino acids. The V gene's germline CDR1 is DFQATT and CDR2 SNEGSKA (reference sequence). Here the CDR3 reads CSALDEGTGGEKLFF. CDR3 sequence (DNA): TGCAGTGCTTTAGATGAGGGTACAGGGGGTGAAAAACTGTTTTTT.

This clonotype turned up a few times. This sequence joins TRBV20-1 and TRBJ1-1, with a weak D call TRBD1 (5 bases). Trimming took 5 bases from V and 7 from J, leaving 11 bases between them. The germline gives CDR1 DFQATT, CDR2 SNEGSKA (reference sequence). This CDR3 is 11 amino acids long. CDR3 in amino acids: CSARDGVEAFF. CDR3 DNA sequence: TGCAGTGCTCGGGACGGGGTTGAAGCTTTCTTT.

This clonotype has just a few counts. V and J are TRBV24-1 and TRBJ2-1; D is tentatively TRBD1 or TRBD2 (5 bases each). Per germline, CDR1 KGHDR and CDR2 SFDVKD. This CDR3 has 17 residues. V lost 2 bases to trimming and J lost 6 bases, with 19 bases between them. The CDR3 DNA reads TGTGCCACCAGTGATTCCCCCGGAGAGGGGACGGGCAATGAGCAGTTCTTC. Translation: CATSDSPGEGTGNEQFF.

This clonotype was seen a handful of times. The DNA for the CDR3 is TGTGCCACCAGTGCCGGGACAGGGGAAGTAGAGACCCAGTACTTC. It codes for CATSAGTGEVETQYF. The chain couples TRBV24-1 to TRBJ2-5; 10 bases fit TRBD1. The ends lost 5 bases at V and 4 bases at J; junction bases unmatched: 6. The CDR3 has 15 residues. CDR1 is KGHDR, CDR2 SFDVKD, per germline.

This clonotype has ten or more counts. The rearrangement joins TRBV20-1 to TRBJ1-2, with D unclear. The germline V and J ends were trimmed by 0 bases and 8 bases, with 16 bases remaining between them. This CDR3 comprises 14 residues. The germline gives CDR1 DFQATT, CDR2 SNEGSKA (reference sequence). In DNA, the CDR3 is TGCAGTGCTAGAGAGGCCGGGAGGGCTCGGGGCTACACCTTC. Protein: CSAREAGRARGYTF.

This clonotype was counted a few times. The J gene is TRBJ1-6, the V gene TRBV7-2, with D possibly TRBD1 on 5 matching bases. CDR1 and CDR2 (germline): SGHTA, FQGNSA. V lost 4 bases, J lost 5 bases, and 15 bases lay in between. The CDR3 covers 16 residues. CDR3 residues: CASSSFGTANNSPLHF. DNA for the CDR3: TGTGCCAGCAGCTCCTTCGGGACGGCTAATAATTCACCCCTCCACTTT. The complete variable domain, with remaining parts taken from reference TRBV7-2 and TRBJ1-6, reads GAGVSQSPSNKVTEKGKDVELRCDPISGHTALYWYRQSLGQGLEFLIYFQGNSAPDKSGLPSDRFSAERTGGSVSTLTIQRTQQEDSAVYLCASSSFGTANNSPLHFGNGTRLTVT.

The CDR3 loop reads CASIPPGGRGGTDTQYF. In DNA, the CDR3 is TGTGCCAGCATCCCGCCTGGCGGGAGAGGGGGCACAGATACGCAGTATTTT. The genes are TRBV7-9 and TRBJ2-3; 7 nucleotides match TRBD2. Per the germline V gene, CDR1 is SEHNR and CDR2 is FQNEAQ (reference sequence). The CDR3 runs to 17 residues. V dropped 7 bases and J dropped 1; count of bases not matched to a gene: 14.

This clonotype was counted a few times. The chain uses TRBV25-1 and TRBJ1-2; perhaps TRBD1 as D (5 bases). The germline V gene has CDR1 MGHDK and CDR2 SYGVNS. The germline V and J ends were trimmed by 1 base and 4 bases, with 10 bases remaining between them. CDR3 length: 14 amino acids. CDR3 nucleotides: TGTGCCAGCAGTGAATTAGGGCAGGGCTATGGCTACACCTTC. Protein sequence: CASSELGQGYGYTF.